This entry lists 29 T cell receptor beta chains sequenced from one sample in a study of blood T cell repertoires in COVID-19. Using immunoSEQ multiplex PCR, the repertoire was profiled, and TCRdb retains in-frame clones only, with some absent. This table holds roughly 150,000 clones, 80% to 85% found once. The specimen was PBMCs or T cells enriched from blood (not recorded which). These receptors originate from a man aged 65 to 79 who had been exposed to COVID-19.

This clone has just a few counts. This chain links TRBV2 with TRBJ1-5; a weak D match, TRBD1 (5 bases). The CDR3 has 14 amino acids. Trimming removed 4 bases from V and 4 bases from J, with 11 bases in between. Germline values: CDR1 SNHLY, CDR2 FYNNEI. The CDR3 DNA follows: TGTGCCAGCAGTGTCCTTTCAGGGAATCAGCCCCAGCATTTT. It translates to CASSVLSGNQPQHF.

V is TRBV5-1 and J is TRBJ2-5; TRBD1 agrees at 12 bases. Germline V gene sequence: CDR1 SGHRS, CDR2 YFSETQ. The CDR3 spans 17 residues. J gave up 5 bases and V 5 bases, and 13 bases lay outside the gene matches. The CDR3 coding sequence is TGCGCCAGCAGTTACACTCCGGGACAGGGGGCGCGGGAGACCCAGTACTTC. Translated, it gives CASSYTPGQGARETQYF. The full variable domain, rest sourced from reference TRBV5-1 and TRBJ2-5, is KAGVTQTPRYLIKTRGQQVTLSCSPISGHRSVSWYQQTPGQGLQFLFEYFSETQRNKGNFPGRFSGRQFSNSRSEMNVSTLELGDSALYLCASSYTPGQGARETQYFGPGTRLLVL.

The rearrangement joins TRBV5-5 to TRBJ1-1; weak D call: TRBD1 (6 bases). This CDR3 has 13 amino acids. Germline CDR1 SGHKS, CDR2 YYEKEE (reference sequence). V shed 3 bases and J shed 1 base, with 7 bases lying between them. The CDR3: CASSWGQNTEAFF. CDR3 nucleotide sequence: TGTGCCAGCAGCTGGGGACAGAACACTGAAGCTTTCTTT.

Only a few counts were recorded for this clone. The genes are TRBV7-9 and TRBJ2-3, with D unclear. The CDR3 runs 12 residues. Trimming left V 6 bases short and J 0 bases short, with 4 bases between. Per the germline V gene, CDR1 is SEHNR and CDR2 is FQNEAQ (reference sequence). CDR3: CASSSSTDTQYF. DNA of the CDR3: TGTGCCAGCAGTTCTAGCACAGATACGCAGTATTTT.

About this clone itself: The sample carries other DNA sequences with the same CDR3. The chain has TRBV4-1 and TRBJ2-7, with 9 positions matching TRBD2. V lost 0 bases, J lost 1 base, and 7 bases stayed unmatched. The CDR3 is made up of 17 amino acids. Germline lookup yields CDR1 MGHRA and CDR2 YSYEKL. The CDR3 bases are TGCGCCAGCAGCCAAGAAGGGGGACTAGCCCTGTCCTACGAGCAGTACTTC. Translation gives CASSQEGGLALSYEQYF.

The rearrangement links TRBV28 to TRBJ2-7, with a possible D match to TRBD1 (5 bases). This CDR3 contains 16 residues. The V end was cut by 4 bases, the J end by 0 bases, with 16 bases between. Germline CDR1 is MDHEN and CDR2 is SYDVKM. The CDR3 DNA reads as TGTGCCAGCAGTTCCCCGGACGCGCAGGGCTCCTACGAGCAGTACTTC. Translated: CASSSPDAQGSYEQYF.

For the CDR3, the DNA is TGTGCCAGTAGTGTCGACAGGGCTCGGTTTGGCTACACCTTC. Its protein product is CASSVDRARFGYTF. This chain uses TRBV19 with TRBJ1-2; 7 bases align to TRBD1. V gave up 5 bases and J gave up 7 bases; unmatched junction bases: 10. Germline V CDR1 and CDR2: LNHDA, SQIVND (reference sequence). The CDR3 spans 14 residues.

This clone was recorded a few times. J is TRBJ1-1 and V is TRBV7-2; maybe TRBD1 (6 bases). The CDR3 covers 15 residues. V lost 4 bases and J 5 bases, leaving 17 bases between the germline ends. Germline CDR1 reads SGHTA; CDR2 reads FQGNSA. The CDR3, as DNA: TGTGCCAGCAGCTCCCACCGGGCTAGGGGGACTGAAGCTTTCTTT. It is translated as CASSSHRARGTEAFF.

The genes are TRBV11-2 and TRBJ2-3; D perhaps matches TRBD2 (6 bases). CDR1 is SGHAT and CDR2 is FQNNGV in the germline V gene. V shed 1 base and J shed 1 base, with 12 bases lying between them. The CDR3 length is 16 residues. The DNA of the CDR3 is TGTGCCAGCAGCTTAGCCCTAGCGTCGGGCACAGATACGCAGTATTTT. Translation gives CASSLALASGTDTQYF.

The chain recombines TRBV9 with TRBJ1-1; D is uncertain. The germline V gene has CDR1 SGDLS and CDR2 YYNGEE. The length of the CDR3 is 15 residues. Trimming removed 0 bases at V and 4 bases at J, with 13 bases between. In DNA form, the CDR3 reads TGTGCCAGCAGCGTAGATCCAGGTGACGGCACTGAAGCTTTCTTT. It is translated as CASSVDPGDGTEAFF.

The V and J genes are TRBV7-9 and TRBJ1-2, with TRBD1 matching 7 bases. Germline CDR1 SEHNR, CDR2 FQNEAQ (reference sequence). CDR3 size: 19 residues. V lost 4 bases and J lost 4; bases outside the gene matches: 21. The CDR3 sequence: CASSWKTGTDLIPRYGYTF. The DNA for the CDR3 is TGTGCCAGCAGCTGGAAGACCGGGACAGACCTCATTCCCCGCTATGGCTACACCTTC.

The rearrangement links TRBV7-3 to TRBJ2-3; tentative D call: TRBD1 (5 bases). The CDR3 contains 13 residues. V dropped 2 bases and J dropped 3 bases, with 6 bases sitting between them. Germline lookup yields CDR1 SGHTA and CDR2 FQGTGA. The CDR3 protein is CASSLGATDTQYF. As DNA, the CDR3 is TGTGCCAGCAGCTTAGGGGCGACAGATACGCAGTATTTT.

The chain is built from TRBV13 and TRBJ2-1; 9 nucleotides line up with TRBD2. J was trimmed by 9 bases and V by 6 bases; bases with no gene match: 6. The V gene's germline CDR1 is PRHDT and CDR2 FYEKMQ (reference sequence). The CDR3 has 13 amino acids. This chain's CDR3 is CASSPGTSIEQFF. For the CDR3, the DNA is TGTGCCAGCAGTCCCGGGACTAGCATTGAGCAGTTCTTC.

V gene TRBV6-2 or TRBV6-3 combines with J gene TRBJ1-1; weak D call: TRBD1 (5 bases). V gave up 2 bases and J gave up 1 base, with 14 bases separating them. Germline CDR1 is MNHEY and CDR2 is SVGEGT. The CDR3 covers 16 residues. CDR3 protein: CASSYPLGGENTEAFF. The CDR3 bases are TGTGCCAGCAGTTACCCTCTGGGAGGGGAGAACACTGAAGCTTTCTTT.

The rearrangement joins TRBV7-2 to TRBJ1-3, with a possible D match to TRBD1 (6 bases). Germline V gene lookup returns CDR1 SGHTA and CDR2 FQGNSA. The V gene lost 4 bases and the J gene lost 4 bases, with 8 bases spanning the gap. The CDR3 extends over 13 amino acids. The CDR3, as DNA: TGTGCCAGCAGCTCCGACAGGGGAAACACCATATATTTT. Amino acid sequence: CASSSDRGNTIYF.

The rearrangement links TRBV24-1 to TRBJ2-1; 12 nucleotides agree with TRBD2. V trimming: 2 bases; J trimming: 10 bases; junction bases outside the gene matches: 8. Germline V gives CDR1 KGHDR, CDR2 SFDVKD. The CDR3 totals 16 residues. The CDR3 sequence is CATSDSSGRAISEQFF. The CDR3 bases are TGTGCCACCAGTGATTCTAGCGGGAGGGCCATCAGCGAGCAGTTCTTC.

This rearrangement joins TRBV5-1 to TRBJ1-6, with 7 bases that match TRBD1. CDR1 is SGHRS, CDR2 YFSETQ, per germline. With V trimmed by 4 bases and J by 9 bases, 10 bases remained unmatched. The CDR3 extends over 15 amino acids. This chain's CDR3 is CASSTDREGRSPLHF. The DNA for the CDR3 is TGCGCCAGCAGCACCGACAGGGAAGGTCGTTCACCCCTCCACTTT.

This clone was counted a single time. Different DNA sequences within this sample yield the same CDR3. The chain recombines TRBV6-5 with TRBJ2-3; 11 positions match TRBD2. The CDR3 extends over 16 amino acids. The germline gives CDR1 MNHEY, CDR2 SVGAGI. The ends lost 2 bases at V and 2 bases at J; junction bases unmatched: 3. The CDR3 is CASSYVAGGLTDTQYF. As DNA, the CDR3 is TGTGCCAGCAGTTACGTAGCGGGAGGGCTCACAGATACGCAGTATTTT.

The chain links TRBV9 to TRBJ1-6; TRBD1 agrees at 8 bases. This CDR3 region has 14 residues. CDR1 is SGDLS and CDR2 is YYNGEE in the germline V gene. Losses at the gene ends were 0 bases for V and 10 bases for J; bases not matched to a gene: 3. The CDR3 coding sequence is TGTGCCAGCAGCGTAGGGACAGGGAAATCACCCCTCCACTTT. Amino acid sequence: CASSVGTGKSPLHF.

This chain joins TRBV30 and TRBJ2-7; D uncertain. V was clipped by 5 bases and J by 5 bases, with 22 bases between them. CDR1 and CDR2 from the germline V gene are GTSNPN and SVGIG (reference sequence). This CDR3 spans 15 amino acids. The CDR3 DNA sequence: TGTGCCTGGCGTGAGGAAATCACAGAGTTCCACGAGCAGTACTTC. Protein sequence: CAWREEITEFHEQYF.

This rearrangement joins TRBV19 to TRBJ2-5, with 8 bases aligning to TRBD1. CDR3 length: 16 amino acids. V gave up 5 bases and J gave up 2 bases; unmatched junction bases: 10. Per the germline V gene, CDR1 is LNHDA and CDR2 is SQIVND (reference sequence). DNA of the CDR3: TGTGCCAGTAGTCCCACACAAGGGACAGGACAAGAGACCCAGTACTTC. Protein: CASSPTQGTGQETQYF.

The chain joins TRBV14 to TRBJ2-2, with 7 bases identical to TRBD1. CDR1 SGHDN and CDR2 FVKESK come from the germline V gene. The CDR3 length is 15 residues. V shed 4 bases and J 0 bases; nucleotides not matched to a gene: 2. CDR3 in DNA: TGTGCCAGCAGCCCCGGGACAGCGAACACCGGGGAGCTGTTTTTT. Amino acid sequence: CASSPGTANTGELFF.

The chain recombines TRBV19 with TRBJ1-6, with TRBD1 matching 7 bases. Per germline, CDR1 LNHDA and CDR2 SQIVND (reference sequence). CDR3 length equals 16 residues. With V trimmed by 5 bases and J by 7 bases, 11 bases remained unmatched. This chain's CDR3 is CASSPQGEVRNSPLHF. CDR3 nucleotides: TGTGCCAGTAGTCCCCAGGGGGAAGTAAGGAATTCACCCCTCCACTTT.

This chain uses TRBV11-2 with TRBJ1-3, with TRBD1 as a possible D gene (5 bases). Germline CDR1 is SGHAT and CDR2 is FQNNGV. Trimming took 0 bases from V and 11 from J, leaving 11 bases between them. The CDR3 runs to 13 residues. This chain's CDR3 is CASSLDRVVSIYF. DNA for the CDR3: TGTGCCAGCAGCTTAGACAGGGTTGTCTCCATATATTTT.

This chain links TRBV18 with TRBJ1-1; tentatively, D is TRBD1 (5 bases). Germline CDR1 and CDR2: KGHSH and LQKENI. The V end was cut by 3 bases, the J end by 3 bases, with 11 bases between. This CDR3 comprises 14 residues. This chain's CDR3 is CASSPLAGDTEAFF. DNA for the CDR3: TGTGCCAGCTCACCGTTGGCGGGGGACACTGAAGCTTTCTTT.

This rearrangement joins TRBV9 to TRBJ2-2; tentatively, D is TRBD1 (7 bases). Trimming removed 5 bases from V and 5 bases from J, with 19 bases in between. The CDR3 runs 16 residues. Germline V gives CDR1 SGDLS, CDR2 YYNGEE. DNA of the CDR3: TGTGCCAGCAGGAGGGGCCCAGGGGGAGGAACCGGGGAGCTGTTTTTT. It is translated as CASRRGPGGGTGELFF.

This clone has just one count. This chain links TRBV6-5 with TRBJ2-7, with D unresolved. The V end lost 2 bases, the J end lost 2 bases, and 13 bases lay between the germline ends. The CDR3 length is 15 residues. Germline CDR1 reads MNHEY; CDR2 reads SVGAGI. The CDR3 DNA reads as TGTGCCAGCAGTTACCGTCCCGGTAGAGCCTACGAGCAGTACTTC. It encodes CASSYRPGRAYEQYF.

There are a few counts of this clone. The chain couples TRBV11-2 to TRBJ1-2, with 8 bases fitting TRBD1. CDR3 length: 12 amino acids. After removal of 5 bases from V and 10 bases from J, the junction contained 6 bases not matched to a gene. Germline lookup yields CDR1 SGHAT and CDR2 FQNNGV. The CDR3 loop reads CASSLGQGDYTF. Written as DNA, the CDR3 is TGTGCCAGCAGCCTAGGACAGGGTGACTACACCTTC.

This sequence joins TRBV6-5 and TRBJ2-3, with 9 bases that match TRBD2. This CDR3 is 15 amino acids long. Looked up from germline, CDR1 is MNHEY and CDR2 is SVGAGI. Unmatched junction bases numbered 12, after V lost 6 bases and J lost 8 bases. The DNA for the CDR3 is TGTGCCAGCAGGGGGGTAGCGGGAGTATCGGGTACGCAGTATTTT. Translation: CASRGVAGVSGTQYF.